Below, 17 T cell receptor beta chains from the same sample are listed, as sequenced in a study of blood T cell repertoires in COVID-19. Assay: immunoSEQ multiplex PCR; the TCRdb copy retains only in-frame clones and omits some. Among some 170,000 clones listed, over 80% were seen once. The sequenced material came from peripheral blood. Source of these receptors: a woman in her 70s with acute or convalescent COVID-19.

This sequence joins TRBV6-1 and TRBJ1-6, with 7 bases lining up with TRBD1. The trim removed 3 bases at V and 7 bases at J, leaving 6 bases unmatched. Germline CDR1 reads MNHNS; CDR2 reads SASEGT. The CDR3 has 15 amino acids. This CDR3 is CASSETGSGNSPLHF. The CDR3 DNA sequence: TGTGCCAGCAGTGAGACAGGGTCTGGGAATTCACCCCTCCACTTT.

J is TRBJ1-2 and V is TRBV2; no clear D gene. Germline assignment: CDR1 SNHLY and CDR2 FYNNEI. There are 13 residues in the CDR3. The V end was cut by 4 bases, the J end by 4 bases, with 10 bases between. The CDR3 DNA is TGTGCCAGCAGTGTGCGTCACGGCTATGGCTACACCTTC. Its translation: CASSVRHGYGYTF.

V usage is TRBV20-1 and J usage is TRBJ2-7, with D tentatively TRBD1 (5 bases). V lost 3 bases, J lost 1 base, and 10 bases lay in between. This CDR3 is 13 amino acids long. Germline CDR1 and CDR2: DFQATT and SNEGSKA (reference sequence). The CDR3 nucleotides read TGCAGTGCTAGTAGTGACAGATCCTACGAGCAGTACTTC. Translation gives CSASSDRSYEQYF.

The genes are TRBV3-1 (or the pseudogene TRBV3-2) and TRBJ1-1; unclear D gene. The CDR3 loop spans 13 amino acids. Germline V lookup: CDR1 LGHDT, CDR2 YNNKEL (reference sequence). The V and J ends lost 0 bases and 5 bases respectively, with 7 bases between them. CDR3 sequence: CASSQEGRTEAFF. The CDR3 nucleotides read TGTGCCAGCAGCCAAGAAGGGAGAACTGAAGCTTTCTTT.

CDR3: CASSLVLSTSNEQFF. The DNA for the CDR3 is TGTGCCAGCAGCTTAGTACTAAGCACTAGCAATGAGCAGTTCTTC. The chain employs TRBV11-2 and TRBJ2-1, with D perhaps matching TRBD2 (5 bases). Germline V gene lookup returns CDR1 SGHAT and CDR2 FQNNGV. CDR3 length equals 15 residues. Deletions cut 1 base from V and 6 bases from J, with 13 bases between. The full variable domain, completed using reference TRBV11-2 and TRBJ2-1, is EAGVAQSPRYKIIEKRQSVAFWCNPISGHATLYWYQQILGQGPKLLIQFQNNGVVDDSQLPKDRFSAERLKGVDSTLKIQPAKLEDSAVYLCASSLVLSTSNEQFFGPGTRLTVL.

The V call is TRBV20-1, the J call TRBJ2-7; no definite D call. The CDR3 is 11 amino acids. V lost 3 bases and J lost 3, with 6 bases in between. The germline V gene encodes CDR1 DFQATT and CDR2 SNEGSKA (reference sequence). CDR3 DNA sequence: TGCAGTGCTAGTGATAACTACGAGCAGTACTTC. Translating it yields CSASDNYEQYF.

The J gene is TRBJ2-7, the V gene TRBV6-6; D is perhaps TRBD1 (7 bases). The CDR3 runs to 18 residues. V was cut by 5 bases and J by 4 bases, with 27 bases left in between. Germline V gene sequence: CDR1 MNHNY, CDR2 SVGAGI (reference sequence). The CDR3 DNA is TGTGCCAGCAGTCAAACTCGGGCGCGGGGACAGACGATATACGAGCAGTACTTC. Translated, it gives CASSQTRARGQTIYEQYF.

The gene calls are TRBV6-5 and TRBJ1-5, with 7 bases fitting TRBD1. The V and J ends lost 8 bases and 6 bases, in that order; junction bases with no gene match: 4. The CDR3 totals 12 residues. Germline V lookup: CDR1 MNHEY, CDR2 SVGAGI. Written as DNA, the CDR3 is TGTGCCAGCTGGGACAGCCCTCAGCCCCAGCATTTT. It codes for CASWDSPQPQHF.

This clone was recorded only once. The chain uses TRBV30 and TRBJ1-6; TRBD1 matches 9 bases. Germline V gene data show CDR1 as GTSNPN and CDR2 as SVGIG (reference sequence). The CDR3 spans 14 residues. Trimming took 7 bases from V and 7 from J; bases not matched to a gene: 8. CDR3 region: CALTGGGLNSPLHF. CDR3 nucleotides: TGTGCCTTGACAGGGGGAGGCCTAAATTCACCCCTCCACTTT.

CDR3 DNA sequence: TGTGCCAGCACCGACAGGAGGTACTATAGCAATCAGCCCCAGCATTTT. Protein sequence: CASTDRRYYSNQPQHF. The V call is TRBV9, the J call TRBJ1-5; D is possibly TRBD1 (6 bases). V lost 6 bases, J lost 0 bases, and 16 bases lay in between. CDR3 length: 16 amino acids. Germline lookup yields CDR1 SGDLS and CDR2 YYNGEE. The variable domain in full, with the rest retrieved from reference TRBV9 and TRBJ1-5, is DSGVTQTPKHLITATGQRVTLRCSPRSGDLSVYWYQQSLDQGLQFLIQYYNGEERAKGNILERFSAQQFPDLHSELNLSSLELGDSALYFCASTDRRYYSNQPQHFGDGTRLSIL.

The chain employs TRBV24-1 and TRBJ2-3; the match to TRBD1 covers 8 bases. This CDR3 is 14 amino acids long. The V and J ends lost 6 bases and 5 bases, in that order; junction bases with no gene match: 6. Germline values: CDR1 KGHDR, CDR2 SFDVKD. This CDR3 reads CATSKTGAGDTQYF. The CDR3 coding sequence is TGTGCCACCAGTAAGACAGGGGCTGGAGATACGCAGTATTTT.

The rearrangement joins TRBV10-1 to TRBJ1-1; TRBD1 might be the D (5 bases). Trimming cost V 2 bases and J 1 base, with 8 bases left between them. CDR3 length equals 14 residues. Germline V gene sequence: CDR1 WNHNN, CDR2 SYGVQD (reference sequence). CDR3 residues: CASSEGARNTEAFF. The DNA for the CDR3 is TGCGCCAGCAGTGAGGGGGCAAGGAACACTGAAGCTTTCTTT.

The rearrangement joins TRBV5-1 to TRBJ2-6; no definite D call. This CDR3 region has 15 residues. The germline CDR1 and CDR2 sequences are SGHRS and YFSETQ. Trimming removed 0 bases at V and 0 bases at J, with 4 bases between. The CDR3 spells CASSLDSSGANVLTF. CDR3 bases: TGCGCCAGCAGCTTGGATAGCTCTGGGGCCAACGTCCTGACTTTC.

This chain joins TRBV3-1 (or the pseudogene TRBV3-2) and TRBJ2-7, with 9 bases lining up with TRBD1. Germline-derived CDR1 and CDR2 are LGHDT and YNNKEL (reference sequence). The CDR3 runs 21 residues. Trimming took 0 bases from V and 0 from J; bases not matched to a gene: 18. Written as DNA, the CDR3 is TGTGCCAGCAGCCAAGATTCATTGGACAGGGGCCCAGACGGGTCCTCCTACGAGCAGTACTTC. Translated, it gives CASSQDSLDRGPDGSSYEQYF.

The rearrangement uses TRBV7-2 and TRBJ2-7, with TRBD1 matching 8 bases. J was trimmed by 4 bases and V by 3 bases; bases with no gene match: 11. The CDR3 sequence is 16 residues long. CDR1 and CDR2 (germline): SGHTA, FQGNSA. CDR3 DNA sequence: TGTGCCAGCAGCTTCCAACCCGACAGGGGCAGTTACGAGCAGTACTTC. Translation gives CASSFQPDRGSYEQYF.

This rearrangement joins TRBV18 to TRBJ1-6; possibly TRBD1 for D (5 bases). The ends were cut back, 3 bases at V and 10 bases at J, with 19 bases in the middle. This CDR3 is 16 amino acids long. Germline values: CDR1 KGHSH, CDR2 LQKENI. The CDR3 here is CASSPPTAPRGSPLHF. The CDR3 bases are TGTGCCAGCTCACCCCCGACAGCACCTAGGGGATCACCCCTCCACTTT. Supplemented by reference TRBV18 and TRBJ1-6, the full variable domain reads NAGVMQNPRHLVRRRGQEARLRCSPMKGHSHVYWYRQLPEEGLKFMVYLQKENIIDESGMPKERFSAEFPKEGPSILRIQQVVRGDSAAYFCASSPPTAPRGSPLHFGNGTRLTVT.

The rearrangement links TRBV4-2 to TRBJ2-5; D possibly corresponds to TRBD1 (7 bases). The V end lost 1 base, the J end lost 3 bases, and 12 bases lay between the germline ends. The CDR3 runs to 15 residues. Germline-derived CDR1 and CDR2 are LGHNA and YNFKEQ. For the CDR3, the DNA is TGTGCCAGCAGCCAAGGCGGGACAGCAGAAGAGACCCAGTACTTC. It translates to CASSQGGTAEETQYF.